The rows below give T cell receptor beta chains drawn from one sample of a study of shared clonotypes between healthy human individuals. The data were produced by immunoSEQ multiplex PCR, yet TCRdb's version contains in-frame clones alone and is incomplete. In the table there are some 1 million clones, approximately 68% of which are singletons. Sequencing used memory CD4+ T cells sorted from blood. All receptors derive from a man aged 18 to 30 in good health. CDR3s include the opening cysteine and the closing phenylalanine or tryptophan. A D gene is named only where the DNA matches it firmly. The size field is filled for only some rows; it gives once, few, many or a size class.

cdr3_aa cdr3_nt d_call j_call clone_size v_call
CATSSQGPQSADTQYF TGTGCCACCAGCAGCCAGGGACCGCAGAGCGCAGATACGCAGTATTTT NA TRBJ2-3 NA TRBV15
CSVGPGRTEAFF TGCAGCGTTGGACCGGGAAGGACTGAAGCTTTCTTT NA TRBJ1-1 NA TRBV29-1
CASSPDRFQPQHF TGTGCCAGCAGTCCCGACAGATTTCAGCCCCAGCATTTT NA TRBJ1-5 NA TRBV6-1
CASSPSDGGSPLHF TGTGCCAGCAGCCCCTCCGATGGGGGGTCACCCCTCCACTTT NA TRBJ1-6 NA TRBV11-2
CASRSPGATEAFF TGTGCCAGTAGGTCTCCAGGTGCCACTGAAGCTTTCTTT NA TRBJ1-1 few TRBV28
CARSGGHGENTEAFF TGTGCCAGAAGCGGGGGACATGGGGAGAACACTGAAGCTTTCTTT NA TRBJ1-1 NA TRBV5-3
CASSPRTSGSYEQYF TGTGCCAGCAGCCCACGGACTAGCGGCTCCTACGAGCAGTACTTC TRBD2 TRBJ2-7 NA TRBV7-9
CASSWGESYGYTF TGTGCCAGCAGCTGGGGGGAATCCTATGGCTACACCTTC NA TRBJ1-2 NA TRBV6-6
CASSSTGDYGYTF TGCGCCAGCAGCTCGACAGGGGACTATGGCTACACCTTC TRBD1 TRBJ1-2 NA TRBV5-1
CASSLAPFPSNQPQHF TGTGCCAGCAGCTTAGCCCCATTCCCCAGCAATCAGCCCCAGCATTTT NA TRBJ1-5 NA TRBV7-2
CASSPGLSTDTQYF TGTGCCAGCAGCCCGGGACTCAGCACAGATACGCAGTATTTT NA TRBJ2-3 NA TRBV7-8
CASSPPRRETQYF TGTGCCAGCAGCCCACCCCGCAGGGAGACCCAGTACTTC NA TRBJ2-5 NA TRBV7-2
CASSRASGGDLETQYF TGTGCCAGCAGCCGGGCTAGCGGGGGGGATCTGGAGACCCAGTACTTC TRBD2 TRBJ2-5 NA TRBV9
CAGSMGQMGNEQYF TGTGCCGGAAGCATGGGACAAATGGGGAACGAGCAGTACTTC NA TRBJ2-7 NA TRBV6-1
CASSIFPLRSSGANVLTF TGTGCCAGTAGTATCTTTCCTCTGAGGTCCTCTGGGGCCAACGTCCTGACTTTC NA TRBJ2-6 NA TRBV19
CASSSDMSYEQYF TGTGCCAGCAGCTCGGACATGTCCTACGAGCAGTACTTC NA TRBJ2-7 NA TRBV7-8
CASSLALPRNTGELFF TGTGCCAGCAGCTTAGCACTGCCCCGGAACACCGGGGAGCTGTTTTTT NA TRBJ2-2 NA TRBV7-9
CASSPRLTRTSDTQYF TGCGCCAGCAGCCCCCGTTTGACCCGGACATCAGATACGCAGTATTTT NA TRBJ2-3 NA TRBV5-1
CASRKGAGPGNQPQHF TGTGCCAGCAGAAAAGGGGCAGGGCCGGGCAATCAGCCCCAGCATTTT NA TRBJ1-5 few TRBV7-8
CASSQDSTSGWDTQYF TGCGCCAGCAGCCAAGATTCAACTAGCGGGTGGGATACGCAGTATTTT TRBD2 TRBJ2-3 NA TRBV4-1
CASRAGTRGDEQFF TGTGCCAGCCGGGCCGGGACTAGGGGCGATGAGCAGTTCTTC TRBD2 TRBJ2-1 NA TRBV6-1
CASSPGQGVLLAKNIQYF TGTGCCAGCAGCCCGGGACAGGGGGTCTTATTAGCCAAAAACATTCAGTACTTC TRBD1 TRBJ2-4 NA TRBV27
CASTATGKEETQYF TGTGCCAGCACGGCGACAGGGAAGGAAGAGACCCAGTACTTC TRBD1 TRBJ2-5 NA TRBV5-6